What follows is one T cell receptor (beta chain) and its context. The antigen is unknown. The data are from a study of shared clonotypes between healthy human individuals. Study-level findings and limits: Sharing across four donors was highest in naive CD4 (approximately 5%) and lowest in memory CD8 (about 0.4%). Non-shared clonotypes had lower generation probabilities than those shared by all four donors. Among donors, sharing of clonotypes was expected to be affected by sequencing depth. Generally, naive subsets came out with larger estimated richness than memory subsets.

The table came from immunoSEQ multiplex PCR; TCRdb's copy has only in-frame clones and leaves some out. The sample carries 2.5 million or so clones, more than 90% recorded once. This TCR came from a young man in good health. Sequences were obtained from naive CD4+ T cells sorted from blood. Subset noted: CD45RA+ positively selected.

The CDR3 DNA reads TGTGCCACCAGCACCTCTTGGGCGGGCACAGATACGCAGTATTTT. This codes for CATSTSWAGTDTQYF. This rearrangement joins TRBV15 to TRBJ2-3, with no clear D. Trimming took 4 bases from V and 1 from J, leaving 12 bases between them. The CDR3 totals 15 residues. Germline V gene sequence: CDR1 LNHNV, CDR2 YYDKDF (reference sequence).